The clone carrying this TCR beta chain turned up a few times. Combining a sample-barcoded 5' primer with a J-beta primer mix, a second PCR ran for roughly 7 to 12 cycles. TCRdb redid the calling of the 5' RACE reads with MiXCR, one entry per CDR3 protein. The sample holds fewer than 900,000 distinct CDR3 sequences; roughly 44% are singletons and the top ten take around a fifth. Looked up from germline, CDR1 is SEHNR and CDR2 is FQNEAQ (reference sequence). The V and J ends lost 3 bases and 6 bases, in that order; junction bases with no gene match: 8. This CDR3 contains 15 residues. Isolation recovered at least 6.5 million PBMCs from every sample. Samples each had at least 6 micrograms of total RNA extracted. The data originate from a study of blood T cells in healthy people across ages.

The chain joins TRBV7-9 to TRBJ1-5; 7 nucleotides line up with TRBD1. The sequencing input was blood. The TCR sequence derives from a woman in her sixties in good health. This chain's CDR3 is CASSFTGATGQPQHF. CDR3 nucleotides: TGTGCCAGCAGCTTTACAGGGGCAACAGGTCAGCCCCAGCATTTT.